One and the same sample provided the 27 T cell receptor beta chains below, sequenced in a study of T-cell memory formation after mild COVID-19. TCRdb itself ran the 5' RACE reads through MiXCR, one entry per CDR3 protein. The table has under 400,000 distinct CDR3 sequences, roughly 20% seen once. The sequencing sample was made of PBMCs or a T cell subset sorted from them (not recorded which). The receptor set was obtained from an adult woman who had mild COVID-19 (a few samples of this study predate the infection). Cell type and time point are not known.

Only a few counts were recorded for this clonotype. This rearrangement joins TRBV10-3 to TRBJ2-1; the match to TRBD2 covers 10 bases. The CDR3 is 15 residues long. J lost 6 bases, V lost 5 bases, and 7 bases had no gene match. Per germline, CDR1 ENHRY and CDR2 SYGVKD. The CDR3 DNA reads as TGTGCCATCAGTCCAGCGGGAGGGCCCGTCAATGAGCAGTTCTTC. Protein: CAISPAGGPVNEQFF.

This clonotype was observed at least ten times. The V gene is TRBV7-3, the J gene TRBJ2-7; 7 bases line up with TRBD2. The junction had 10 bases not matched to a gene; V was cut back by 6 bases and J by 2 bases. The CDR3 length is 15 residues. Germline V gene lookup returns CDR1 SGHTA and CDR2 FQGTGA. The CDR3 DNA reads TGTGCCAGCAGTCGCGGCGGGGGTTTTACCTACGAGCAGTACTTC. It translates to CASSRGGGFTYEQYF.

The gene calls are TRBV24-1 and TRBJ2-1; D not certain. The CDR3 is 11 residues long. The V end was cut by 3 bases, the J end by 12 bases, with 8 bases between. CDR1 is KGHDR, CDR2 SFDVKD, per germline. CDR3 coding DNA: TGTGCCACCAGTGATCCCAAAGGGCAGTTCTTC. This encodes CATSDPKGQFF.

The chain uses TRBV19 and TRBJ1-1; TRBD1 might be the D (5 bases). The V and J ends lost 4 bases and 0 bases respectively, with 12 bases between them. The CDR3 has 15 amino acids. Germline V CDR1 and CDR2: LNHDA, SQIVND (reference sequence). CDR3 region: CASSTAWGLNTEAFF. The CDR3 DNA sequence: TGTGCCAGTAGTACGGCGTGGGGACTGAACACTGAAGCTTTCTTT.

The chain joins TRBV30 to TRBJ1-6, with 9 bases fitting TRBD1. Germline V lookup: CDR1 GTSNPN, CDR2 SVGIG (reference sequence). The CDR3 runs to 16 residues. Unmatched junction bases numbered 5, after V lost 0 bases and J lost 5 bases. The CDR3 nucleotides are TGTGCCTGGAGTGTGCCCGGGACAGGGAATAATTCACCCCTCCACTTT. Its translation is CAWSVPGTGNNSPLHF.

This clonotype was counted only a few times. V is TRBV18 and J is TRBJ2-1; 7 bases match TRBD2. The CDR3 is 15 amino acids. The germline V gene has CDR1 KGHSH and CDR2 LQKENI. With V trimmed by 5 bases and J by 7 bases, 11 bases remained unmatched. This CDR3 is CASSVTGRDENEQFF. The CDR3 DNA sequence: TGTGCCAGCTCAGTCACGGGGAGGGATGAGAATGAGCAGTTCTTC.

The rearrangement uses TRBV3-1 and TRBJ1-1, with D possibly being TRBD1 (6 bases). Trimming shortened V by 3 bases and J by 6 bases, and 17 bases separated the two germline ends. The CDR3 runs 15 residues. From germline, CDR1 is LGHDT and CDR2 YNNKEL (reference sequence). The CDR3 region is CASSQAMTGGAEAFF. The CDR3 coding sequence is TGTGCCAGCAGCCAGGCCATGACAGGAGGGGCTGAAGCTTTCTTT.

This clonotype was counted a few times. This chain links TRBV11-1 with TRBJ2-1; D not resolved. Deletions cut 6 bases from V and 2 bases from J, with 8 bases between. CDR3 length equals 13 residues. In germline, CDR1 is SGHAT, CDR2 FQDESV (reference sequence). CDR3 DNA sequence: TGTGCCAGCAGGAGCAGGACCTACAATGAGCAGTTCTTC. Residues: CASRSRTYNEQFF.

The chain links TRBV7-3 to TRBJ2-3; tentatively, D is TRBD2 (7 bases). V was cut by 3 bases and J by 10 bases, with 17 bases left in between. The CDR3 extends over 14 amino acids. The V gene's germline CDR1 is SGHTA and CDR2 FQGTGA. The CDR3 sequence: CASSLAGAPEPQYF. The CDR3 DNA reads as TGTGCCAGCAGCTTGGCGGGGGCCCCCGAGCCGCAGTATTTT.

This clonotype has more than one count but fewer than ten. The chain joins TRBV29-1 to TRBJ1-1; D remains ambiguous. Germline V gene lookup returns CDR1 SQVTM and CDR2 ANQGSEA. V dropped 5 bases and J dropped 8 bases, with 12 bases sitting between them. The CDR3 loop spans 11 amino acids. This CDR3 reads CSVQDILEAFF. The DNA of the CDR3 is TGCAGCGTTCAGGATATCTTGGAAGCTTTCTTT.

The chain uses TRBV7-8 and TRBJ2-5, with D possibly TRBD2 on 6 matching bases. The CDR3 covers 14 residues. The V end was cut by 6 bases, the J end by 2 bases, with 13 bases between. Germline CDR1 reads SGHVS; CDR2 reads FQNEAQ. The CDR3 DNA follows: TGTGCCAGCAGGCTACGGGGGACTCAAGAGACCCAGTACTTC. Translation: CASRLRGTQETQYF.

This chain joins TRBV6-6 and TRBJ2-1; tentative D call: TRBD1 (6 bases). V lost 0 bases to trimming and J lost 7 bases, with 13 bases between them. The CDR3 spans 15 residues. From germline, CDR1 is MNHNY and CDR2 SVGAGI (reference sequence). The DNA of the CDR3 is TGTGCCAGCAGTTACTCGGGGGCCTCGGGAAATGAGCAGTTCTTC. It is translated as CASSYSGASGNEQFF.

The CDR3 region has the DNA TGCAGCGTTCGGGGGGACACTAACTATGGCTACACCTTC. Encoded protein: CSVRGDTNYGYTF. V and J are TRBV29-1 and TRBJ1-2, with D perhaps matching TRBD1 (6 bases). V gave up 5 bases and J gave up 0 bases, with 10 bases separating them. Per the germline V gene, CDR1 is SQVTM and CDR2 is ANQGSEA. The CDR3 has 13 amino acids.

The chain links TRBV24-1 to TRBJ1-1, with 8 bases identical to TRBD1. The trim removed 10 bases at V and 4 bases at J, leaving 10 bases unmatched. Germline values: CDR1 KGHDR, CDR2 SFDVKD. The CDR3 extends over 14 amino acids. Here the CDR3 reads CATRGQGSRTEAFF. DNA for the CDR3: TGTGCCACTCGAGGACAGGGCTCTCGCACTGAAGCTTTCTTT.

The CDR3 loop is CASSVSAGSGNTIYF. The DNA for the CDR3 is TGTGCCAGCAGCGTATCCGCAGGCTCTGGAAACACCATATATTTT. The chain couples TRBV9 to TRBJ1-3; no clear D. The germline V and J ends were trimmed by 1 base and 0 bases, with 8 bases remaining between them. This CDR3 comprises 15 residues. Germline CDR1 is SGDLS and CDR2 is YYNGEE.

This clonotype was seen repeatedly, ten times or more. The chain recombines TRBV12-3 or TRBV12-4 with TRBJ1-1, with 7 bases identical to TRBD1. The CDR3 sequence is 15 residues long. J gave up 5 bases and V 3 bases, and 9 bases lay outside the gene matches. CDR3 in DNA: TGTGCCAGCAGTTTCCCAGGGGGGGGTTGGACTGAAGCTTTCTTT. Amino acid sequence: CASSFPGGGWTEAFF.

V gene TRBV7-2 combines with J gene TRBJ2-1; 7 bases line up with TRBD2. CDR3 size: 12 residues. With 2 bases clipped from V and 15 bases from J, the junction kept 7 bases outside the gene matches. Per germline, CDR1 SGHTA and CDR2 FQGNSA. The CDR3 spells CASSLNGLDPFF. CDR3 DNA: TGTGCCAGCAGCTTAAATGGACTAGACCCGTTCTTC.

This clonotype was detected only a few times. This chain joins TRBV7-9 and TRBJ1-1, with 7 nucleotides matching TRBD1. V was pared by 1 base and J by 10 bases, with 6 bases of the junction left unmatched. This CDR3 region has 13 residues. Germline loops: CDR1 SEHNR, CDR2 FQNEAQ (reference sequence). The CDR3: CASSLVGGAGAFF. Written as DNA, the CDR3 is TGTGCCAGCAGCTTAGTAGGGGGCGCGGGAGCTTTCTTT.

Only a few counts were recorded for this clonotype. The chain combines TRBV7-2 with TRBJ2-7; 9 bases match TRBD1. The CDR3 has 16 amino acids. CDR1 and CDR2 (germline): SGHTA, FQGNSA. V was clipped by 0 bases and J by 2 bases; unmatched bases: 5. The DNA for the CDR3 is TGTGCCAGCAGCTTAGCGTCTGGACAGGGGACCTACGAGCAGTACTTC. Translating gives CASSLASGQGTYEQYF.

J is TRBJ1-5 and V is TRBV20-1, with a tentative D call TRBD1 (6 bases). The CDR3 is 15 residues long. The germline V gene encodes CDR1 DFQATT and CDR2 SNEGSKA (reference sequence). Trimming took off 3 bases at V and 0 bases at J, with 12 bases between the two ends. CDR3 protein: CSARPGEYSNQPQHF. Here the CDR3 DNA reads TGCAGTGCTAGGCCAGGGGAGTATAGCAATCAGCCCCAGCATTTT.

Ten or more counts support this clonotype. V is TRBV4-3 and J is TRBJ2-5, with D possibly matching TRBD1 (6 bases). Germline assignment: CDR1 LGHNA and CDR2 YSLEER. Deletions cut 4 bases from V and 4 bases from J, with 16 bases between. This CDR3 is 15 amino acids long. The CDR3 protein is CASSPGVGSLETQYF. CDR3 DNA: TGCGCCAGCAGCCCAGGGGTGGGCTCCTTAGAGACCCAGTACTTC.

J is TRBJ1-6 and V is TRBV5-1; D gene ambiguous. Germline V lookup: CDR1 SGHRS, CDR2 YFSETQ. The length of the CDR3 is 14 residues. Trimming pared 0 bases from V and 7 bases from J, leaving 8 bases between. The CDR3 coding sequence is TGCGCCAGCAGCTTGGGCTTCGAGAATTCACCCCTCCACTTT. This codes for CASSLGFENSPLHF.

This clonotype was found a few times. The genes are TRBV24-1 and TRBJ2-1; D might be TRBD2 (5 bases). V dropped 9 bases and J dropped 5 bases, with 19 bases sitting between them. The CDR3 length is 15 residues. Per germline, CDR1 KGHDR and CDR2 SFDVKD. CDR3 bases: TGTGCCACCGCCCCCGGCGGGCGTACAGACAATGAGCAGTTCTTC. Translating gives CATAPGGRTDNEQFF.

This clonotype showed up many times. The V call is TRBV28, the J call TRBJ2-5; 10 bases agree with TRBD2. The CDR3 consists of 15 residues. Germline V CDR1 and CDR2: MDHEN, SYDVKM. The V segment lost 2 bases and the J segment 5 bases; nucleotides outside the gene matches: 5. As DNA, the CDR3 is TGTGCCAGCAGTTTACTAGCGGGGGAAGGGGAGACCCAGTACTTC. Residues: CASSLLAGEGETQYF.

This chain uses TRBV2 with TRBJ2-1; 12 positions match TRBD1. The J segment lost 9 bases and the V segment lost 11 bases, leaving 11 bases of the junction unmatched. The CDR3 contains 14 residues. Per the germline V gene, CDR1 is SNHLY and CDR2 is FYNNEI. CDR3 protein: CAGDPGQGAREQFF. DNA for the CDR3: TGTGCCGGTGACCCGGGACAGGGGGCGCGTGAGCAGTTCTTC.

The chain uses TRBV9 and TRBJ1-1; D ambiguous. Trimming removed 0 bases at V and 4 bases at J, with 13 bases between. The CDR3 has 15 amino acids. Germline V CDR1 and CDR2: SGDLS, YYNGEE. CDR3 sequence (DNA): TGTGCCAGCAGCGTAGACCCAGGAAGGCCCACTGAAGCTTTCTTT. Amino acid sequence: CASSVDPGRPTEAFF.

A note on this clonotype: The junction does not match germline at one end; this may be a read error. The genes are TRBV4-3 and TRBJ2-3; 8 bases fit TRBD1. The CDR3 spans 16 residues. Germline V lookup: CDR1 LGHNA, CDR2 YSLEER. The CDR3 DNA reads TGCGCCAGCAGGCAAGGACAGGGTGTAAGCACAGATACGCAGTATTTT. Protein sequence: CASRQGQGVSTDTQYF.